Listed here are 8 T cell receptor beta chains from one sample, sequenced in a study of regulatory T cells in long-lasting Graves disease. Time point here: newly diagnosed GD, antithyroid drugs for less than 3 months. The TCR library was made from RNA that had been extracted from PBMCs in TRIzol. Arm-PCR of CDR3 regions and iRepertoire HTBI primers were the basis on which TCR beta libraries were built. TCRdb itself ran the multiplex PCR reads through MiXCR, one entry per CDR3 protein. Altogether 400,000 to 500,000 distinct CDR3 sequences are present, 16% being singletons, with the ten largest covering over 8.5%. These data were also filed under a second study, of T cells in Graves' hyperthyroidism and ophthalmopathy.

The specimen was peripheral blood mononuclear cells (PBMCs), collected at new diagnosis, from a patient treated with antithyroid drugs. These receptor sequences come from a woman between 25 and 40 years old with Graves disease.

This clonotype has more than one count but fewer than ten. CDR3 bases: TGTGCCAGCAGCCCCGGGACAGGGACTTATAATTCACCCCTCCACTTT. Amino acids: CASSPGTGTYNSPLHF. This chain connects TRBV7-9 to TRBJ1-6; 9 nucleotides align to TRBD1. This CDR3 has 16 amino acids. With V trimmed by 5 bases and J by 4 bases, 6 bases remained unmatched. Looked up from germline, CDR1 is SEHNR and CDR2 is FQNEAQ (reference sequence).

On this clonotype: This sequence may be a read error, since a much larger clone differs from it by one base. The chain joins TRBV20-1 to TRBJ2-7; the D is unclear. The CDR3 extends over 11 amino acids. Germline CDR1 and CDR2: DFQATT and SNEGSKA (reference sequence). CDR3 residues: CSRRTRNEQYF. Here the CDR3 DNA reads TGCAGCCGGCGGACCCGGAATGAGCAGTACTTC.

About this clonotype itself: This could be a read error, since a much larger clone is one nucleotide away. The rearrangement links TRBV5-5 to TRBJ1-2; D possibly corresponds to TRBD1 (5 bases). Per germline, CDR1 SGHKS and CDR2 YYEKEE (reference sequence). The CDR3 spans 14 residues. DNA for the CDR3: TGTGCCAGCAGCTTGGACGGGGGTAACTATGGCTACATCTTC. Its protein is CASSLDGGNYGYIF.

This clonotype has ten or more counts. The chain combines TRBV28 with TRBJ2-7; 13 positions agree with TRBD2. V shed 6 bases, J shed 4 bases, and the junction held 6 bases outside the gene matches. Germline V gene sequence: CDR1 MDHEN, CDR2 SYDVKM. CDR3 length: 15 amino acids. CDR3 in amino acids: CASSWTSGSLYEQYF. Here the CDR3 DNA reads TGTGCCAGCAGCTGGACTAGCGGGAGTCTTTACGAGCAGTACTTC.

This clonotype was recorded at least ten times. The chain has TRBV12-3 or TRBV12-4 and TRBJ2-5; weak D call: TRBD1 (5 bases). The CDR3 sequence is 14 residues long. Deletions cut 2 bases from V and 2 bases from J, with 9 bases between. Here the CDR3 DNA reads TGTGCCAGCAGTTTATCAGCAGGGCAAGAGACCCAGTACTTC. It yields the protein CASSLSAGQETQYF.

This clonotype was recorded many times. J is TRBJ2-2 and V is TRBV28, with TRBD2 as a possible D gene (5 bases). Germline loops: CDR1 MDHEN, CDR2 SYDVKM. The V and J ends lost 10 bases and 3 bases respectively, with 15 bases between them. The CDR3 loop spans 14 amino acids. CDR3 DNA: TGTGCCACCCGGACGGACTCTCACACCGGGGAGCTGTTTTTT. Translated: CATRTDSHTGELFF.

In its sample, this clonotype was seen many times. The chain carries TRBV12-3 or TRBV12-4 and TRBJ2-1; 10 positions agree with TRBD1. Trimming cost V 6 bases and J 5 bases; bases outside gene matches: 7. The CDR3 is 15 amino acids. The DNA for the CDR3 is TGTGCCAGCAGATCTGGACAGGGGGTCGACAATGAGCAGTTCTTC. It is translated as CASRSGQGVDNEQFF.

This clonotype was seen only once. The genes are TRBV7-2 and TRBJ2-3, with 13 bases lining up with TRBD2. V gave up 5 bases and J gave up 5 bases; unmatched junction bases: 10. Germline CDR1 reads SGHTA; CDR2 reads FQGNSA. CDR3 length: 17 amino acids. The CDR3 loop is CASSPTSGRAGGDTQYF. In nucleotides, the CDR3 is TGTGCCAGCAGCCCTACTAGCGGGAGGGCCGGGGGAGATACGCAGTATTTT.